This is a list of T cell receptor beta chains from one sample in a study of blood T cell repertoires in COVID-19. Sequencing used immunoSEQ multiplex PCR; TCRdb keeps in-frame clones, though not all of them. The data hold about 130,000 clones, with approximately 89% observed a single time. Sequencing was done on a sample of peripheral blood. These receptors were taken from a middle-aged man with acute or convalescent COVID-19. The CDR3 runs from the conserved cysteine through the conserved F or W. D genes are given only for firm matches. The size of a clone is reported for some rows only, either as once, few or many, or as a class for expanded clones.

-,once,TRBV24-1,TRBJ2-3,CATAGYTSGVISTDTQYF,TGTGCCACAGCCGGTTATACCTCCGGGGTGATCAGCACAGATACGCAGTATTTT
-,-,TRBV24-1,TRBJ2-4,CATNRTTENIQYF,TGTGCCACCAACAGGACTACTGAAAACATTCAGTACTTC
-,-,TRBV3-1/TRBV3-2,TRBJ1-1,CASSYMRAEAFF,TGTGCCAGCAGCTATATGAGGGCTGAAGCTTTCTTT
TRBD1,-,TRBV19,TRBJ1-1,CASSIESGGEAFF,TGTGCCAGTAGTATCGAATCAGGGGGTGAAGCTTTCTTT
TRBD1,-,TRBV29-1,TRBJ1-1,CSVARGLNTEAFF,TGCAGCGTTGCCAGGGGGCTGAACACTGAAGCTTTCTTT
TRBD1,once,TRBV6-5,TRBJ2-7,CASSYRRRTGDYEQYF,TGTGCCAGCAGTTACCGACGCAGGACAGGGGATTACGAGCAGTACTTC
-,-,TRBV2,TRBJ1-6,CASTYNSPLHF,TGTGCCAGCACATATAATTCACCCCTCCACTTT
-,once,TRBV6-1,TRBJ2-4,CASSEAGGNIQYF,TGTGCCAGCAGTGAAGCGGGGGGAAACATTCAGTACTTC
TRBD1,-,TRBV18,TRBJ1-5,CASSPGTVDQPQHF,TGTGCCAGCTCACCAGGGACAGTAGATCAGCCCCAGCATTTT
-,-,TRBV7-3,TRBJ1-1,CASSFAMNTEAFF,TGTGCCAGCAGCTTCGCTATGAACACTGAAGCTTTCTTT
-,-,TRBV2,TRBJ2-2,CASSEATNGELFF,TGTGCCAGCAGTGAAGCGACAAACGGGGAGCTGTTTTTT
-,-,TRBV5-1,TRBJ1-1,CASSQVEGTEAFF,TGCGCCAGCAGCCAGGTCGAAGGAACTGAAGCTTTCTTT
TRBD1,-,TRBV28,TRBJ1-5,CASSTRQGIQPQHF,TGTGCCAGCAGTACGAGACAGGGTATTCAGCCCCAGCATTTT
TRBD1,once,TRBV18,TRBJ2-7,CASSSGQGRYEQYF,TGTGCCAGCTCATCTGGACAGGGTCGGTACGAGCAGTACTTC
TRBD1,-,TRBV28,TRBJ1-2,CASIRQGYGYTF,TGTGCCAGCATCAGACAGGGCTATGGCTACACCTTC
-,-,TRBV9,TRBJ1-4,CASSVRDGAGEKLFF,TGTGCCAGCAGCGTGCGGGACGGGGCTGGGGAAAAACTGTTTTTT
TRBD1,-,TRBV9,TRBJ2-6,CASSVASGQGLFGANVLTF,TGTGCCAGCAGCGTAGCATCGGGACAGGGCTTGTTTGGGGCCAACGTCCTGACTTTC
-,-,TRBV27,TRBJ1-6,CASTLGQDYNSPLHF,TGTGCCAGCACCCTGGGTCAGGATTATAATTCACCCCTCCACTTT
TRBD1,-,TRBV5-1,TRBJ2-7,CASSFETGGRYEQYF,TGCGCCAGCAGCTTCGAGACAGGGGGCAGGTACGAGCAGTACTTC
-,-,TRBV3-1/TRBV3-2,TRBJ2-5,CASSQESPSGTQYF,TGTGCCAGCAGCCAAGAGAGTCCTTCAGGGACCCAGTACTTC
TRBD1,once,TRBV12-5,TRBJ1-3,CASGKGGQGLSGNTIYF,TGTGCTAGTGGTAAAGGGGGCCAGGGGCTTTCTGGAAACACCATATATTTT
-,-,TRBV7-6,TRBJ1-1,CASSLTVMGDTEAFF,TGTGCCAGCAGCCTGACCGTGATGGGCGACACTGAAGCTTTCTTT
-,-,TRBV6-5,TRBJ2-7,CASSYYPGGSYEQYF,TGTGCCAGCAGTTACTATCCAGGGGGGTCCTACGAGCAGTACTTC
-,-,TRBV18,TRBJ2-7,CASSPRLYEQYF,TGTGCCAGCTCCCCCAGACTCTACGAGCAGTACTTC
TRBD1,-,TRBV5-4,TRBJ1-1,CASSSGAGGRVGAFF,TGTGCCAGCAGTAGCGGAGCAGGGGGGAGAGTGGGAGCTTTCTTT
TRBD1,-,TRBV11-2,TRBJ1-5,CASSLDIGTGYFDNQPQHF,TGTGCCAGCAGCTTAGATATCGGGACAGGGTATTTCGACAATCAGCCCCAGCATTTT
-,-,TRBV19,TRBJ2-3,CASSARPGTGTDTQYF,TGTGCCAGTAGCGCCCGTCCTGGTACTGGCACAGATACGCAGTATTTT
-,-,TRBV10-1,TRBJ1-2,CASSSASRDPSILTF,TGCGCCAGCAGCTCCGCGAGCCGGGATCCTAGTATCCTCACCTTC
-,-,TRBV10-3,TRBJ2-4,CAISERRDEKNIQYF,TGTGCCATCAGTGAGAGGCGGGATGAGAAAAACATTCAGTACTTC
-,-,TRBV7-9,TRBJ1-2,CASSLGAGDYGYTF,TGTGCCAGCAGCTTAGGAGCAGGGGACTATGGCTACACCTTC
-,-,TRBV5-8,TRBJ1-4,CASSLGQSSNEKLFF,TGTGCCAGCAGCTTAGGACAGAGCTCTAATGAAAAACTGTTTTTT
-,once,TRBV5-4,TRBJ2-3,CASSPKQGTDTQYF,TGTGCCAGCAGCCCTAAACAGGGCACAGATACGCAGTATTTT
-,-,TRBV11-3,TRBJ1-1,CASSPGVDTEAFF,TGTGCCAGCAGCCCGGGAGTTGACACTGAAGCTTTCTTT
-,-,TRBV5-1,TRBJ1-2,CASSPAGYSGYTF,TGCGCCAGCAGCCCAGCAGGGTACAGTGGCTACACCTTC
TRBD1,-,TRBV7-9,TRBJ1-4,CASSPGTELEKLFF,TGTGCCAGCAGCCCCGGGACAGAACTTGAAAAACTGTTTTTT
-,-,TRBV2,TRBJ1-5,CASSEYGGVNQPQHF,TGTGCCAGCAGTGAGTATGGAGGAGTCAATCAGCCCCAGCATTTT
-,once,TRBV5-4,TRBJ1-1,CASSFSGINTEAFF,TGTGCCAGCAGCTTTTCGGGAATCAACACTGAAGCTTTCTTT
-,-,TRBV7-9,TRBJ1-2,CASSLNRVHGYTF,TGTGCCAGCAGCCTAAACAGGGTCCATGGCTACACCTTC
TRBD2,few,TRBV5-1,TRBJ2-2,CASRTLAGVSGELFF,TGCGCCAGCAGGACACTAGCGGGAGTAAGCGGGGAGCTGTTTTTT
TRBD2,-,TRBV5-4,TRBJ2-2,CASSDGTSGANTGELFF,TGTGCCAGCAGCGACGGGACTAGCGGGGCGAACACCGGGGAGCTGTTTTTT
-,-,TRBV7-3,TRBJ1-6,CASSLQVSSPLHF,TGTGCCAGCAGCTTACAGGTTTCTTCACCCCTCCACTTT
-,-,TRBV28,TRBJ1-1,CASSFFLLNTEAFF,TGTGCCAGCAGTTTTTTCCTATTGAACACTGAAGCTTTCTTT